This T cell receptor (beta chain) was observed in a study of blood T cell repertoires in COVID-19. Study-wide background: From the United States, Italy and Spain came samples of acute and convalescent COVID-19.

The CDR3 covers 14 residues. The trim removed 5 bases at V and 1 base at J, leaving 3 bases unmatched. Looked up from germline, CDR1 is SGHAT and CDR2 is FQNNGV. This clone was seen once. The study drew participants aged about 18 to 89 years from approximately 23 US areas. Cohort allocation depended upon clinical history that participants reported. Per the original data handling: It was from reference gene primer amplification that nucleated cell counts were estimated. The assay was immunoSEQ multiplex PCR, and TCRdb's table has in-frame clones only and misses some. Clonal size and the V and J genes are those of that table, whereas D and trimming came from the DNA. The data contain approximately 180,000 clones, roughly 87% of them seen just once; the ten biggest clones take up over 0.95%.

The J gene is TRBJ1-1, the V gene TRBV11-2, with TRBD1 identical over 8 bases. This TCR was recovered from a human donor with acute COVID-19. The donor label of this sample is uncertain. The material sequenced was PBMCs or T cells enriched from blood (not recorded which). CDR3 nucleotide sequence: TGTGCCAGCAGCAAAGGGACAGGGAACACTGAAGCTTTCTTT. Translation gives CASSKGTGNTEAFF.